The 8 T cell receptor beta chains below were found in one sample sequenced in a study of response to subunit inactivated influenza vaccine. From the RT-PCR reads, TCRdb called clonotypes with MiXCR, one entry per CDR3 protein. The sample yields about 520,000 distinct CDR3 sequences, 6.5% to 8% seen once. This sample comprised PBMCs from blood, obtained around 25 months after vaccination. The source of these receptors is a man aged 45-69 years who received an inactivated influenza vaccine.

Ten or more counts support this clonotype. The genes are TRBV12-3 or TRBV12-4 and TRBJ2-2, with TRBD1 as a possible D gene (6 bases). The CDR3 sequence is 15 residues long. V lost 5 bases, J lost 1 base, and 11 bases lay in between. The CDR3 spells CASSAQGKNTGELFF. CDR3 DNA: TGTGCCAGCAGTGCCCAGGGGAAGAACACCGGGGAGCTGTTTTTT.

This clonotype was seen more than once but under ten times. The chain combines TRBV20-1 with TRBJ2-3; D gene ambiguous. V shed 0 bases and J shed 1 base, with 5 bases lying between them. Germline V lookup: CDR1 DFQATT, CDR2 SNEGSKA (reference sequence). CDR3 length equals 13 residues. CDR3 in DNA: TGCAGTGCTAGAGATAAGGGCACAGATACGCAGTATTTT. Translating gives CSARDKGTDTQYF.

This clonotype was observed at least ten times. The chain carries TRBV7-2 and TRBJ1-2; D is possibly TRBD1 (5 bases). Deletions cut 4 bases from V and 6 bases from J, with 18 bases between. In germline, CDR1 is SGHTA, CDR2 FQGNSA. The CDR3 has 15 amino acids. The CDR3 DNA is TGTGCCAGCAGCTCACGGGGCACCCCGCAACATGGCTACACCTTC. Translation gives CASSSRGTPQHGYTF.

The V gene is TRBV5-1, the J gene TRBJ1-1; the D is unclear. The germline gives CDR1 SGHRS, CDR2 YFSETQ. The V end was cut by 4 bases, the J end by 2 bases, with 12 bases between. The CDR3 is made up of 14 amino acids. The CDR3 nucleotides read TGCGCCAGCAGCGCCGCGCAGGCTAACACTGAAGCTTTCTTT. This translates into CASSAAQANTEAFF. Drawing the rest from reference TRBV5-1 and TRBJ1-1, the complete variable domain is KAGVTQTPRYLIKTRGQQVTLSCSPISGHRSVSWYQQTPGQGLQFLFEYFSETQRNKGNFPGRFSGRQFSNSRSEMNVSTLELGDSALYLCASSAAQANTEAFFGQGTRLTVV.

V usage is TRBV6-2 or TRBV6-3 and J usage is TRBJ2-1, with D hard to call. Trimming removed 6 bases at V and 3 bases at J, with 12 bases between. Germline CDR1 reads MNHEY; CDR2 reads SVGEGT. This CDR3 contains 14 residues. CDR3 sequence: CASRRTGGYNEQFF. The CDR3, as DNA: TGTGCCAGCAGAAGGACGGGTGGCTACAATGAGCAGTTCTTC.

This clonotype was seen ten or more times. The chain has TRBV20-1 and TRBJ2-7, with 8 bases matching TRBD1. Germline V CDR1 and CDR2: DFQATT, SNEGSKA (reference sequence). CDR3 length: 16 residues. V dropped 0 bases and J dropped 3; count of bases not matched to a gene: 10. The CDR3 bases are TGCAGTGCTAGAGATTTCCGTGGACAGGGTGGCTACGAGCAGTACTTC. It specifies CSARDFRGQGGYEQYF.

This clonotype was recorded many times. In DNA form, the CDR3 reads TGCAGTGCCCCACACAGAACCTACGAGCAGTACTTC. It translates to CSAPHRTYEQYF. The chain has TRBV20-1 and TRBJ2-7, with D hard to call. The CDR3 has 12 residues. CDR1 DFQATT and CDR2 SNEGSKA come from the germline V gene (reference sequence). Trimming removed 6 bases at V and 2 bases at J, with 11 bases between.

This clonotype was counted at least ten times. The rearrangement joins TRBV5-1 to TRBJ1-6; TRBD1 aligns across 8 bases. The CDR3 runs 15 residues. In germline, CDR1 is SGHRS, CDR2 YFSETQ. The ends lost 2 bases at V and 10 bases at J; junction bases unmatched: 8. DNA for the CDR3: TGCGCCAGCAGCTTACCCGGGACAGGATCCTCACCCCTCCACTTT. Protein product: CASSLPGTGSSPLHF.